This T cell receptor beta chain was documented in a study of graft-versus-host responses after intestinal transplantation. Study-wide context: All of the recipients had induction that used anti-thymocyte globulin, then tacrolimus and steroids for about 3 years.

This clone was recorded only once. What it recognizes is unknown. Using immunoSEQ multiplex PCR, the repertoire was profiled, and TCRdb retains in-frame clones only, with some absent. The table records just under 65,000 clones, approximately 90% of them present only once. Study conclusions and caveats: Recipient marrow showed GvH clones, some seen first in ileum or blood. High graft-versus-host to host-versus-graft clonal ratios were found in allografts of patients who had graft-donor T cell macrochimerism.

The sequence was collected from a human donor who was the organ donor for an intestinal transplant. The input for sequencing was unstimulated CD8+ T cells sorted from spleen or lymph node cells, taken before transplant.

CDR3 amino acids: CASSLAGLRANYGYTF. The CDR3 DNA sequence: TGCGCCAGCAGCTTGGCGGGACTGAGAGCTAACTATGGCTACACCTTC. V and J are TRBV5-1 and TRBJ1-2, with D tentatively TRBD1 (5 bases). The V gene lost 0 bases and the J gene lost 0 bases, with 12 bases spanning the gap. The CDR3 has 16 residues. Germline V lookup: CDR1 SGHRS, CDR2 YFSETQ.